One sample yielded the 5 T cell receptor beta chains listed below, sequenced in a study of cytomegalovirus exposure and HLA in healthy donors. A multiplex PCR was run with 60 Vbeta primers and 13 Jbeta primers. The assay was immunoSEQ multiplex PCR, and TCRdb's table has in-frame clones only and misses some. The top ten clones hold about 0.92% of a sample with over 100,000 clones, about 70% of them seen once. Input material: PBMCs. The receptors come from a woman aged 25 to 39 in good health and CMV-seronegative.

The gene calls are TRBV19 and TRBJ1-5, with 10 bases fitting TRBD1. The CDR3 length is 14 residues. V shed 5 bases, J shed 6 bases, and the junction held 4 bases outside the gene matches. Germline assignment: CDR1 LNHDA and CDR2 SQIVND (reference sequence). DNA of the CDR3: TGTGCCAGTAGTGAAGACAGGGGGCTTCAGCCCCAGCATTTT. Translated, it gives CASSEDRGLQPQHF.

This rearrangement joins TRBV19 to TRBJ1-5, with a tentative D call TRBD1 (5 bases). The CDR3 loop spans 17 amino acids. Deletions cut 5 bases from V and 2 bases from J, with 19 bases between. CDR1 and CDR2 (germline): LNHDA, SQIVND (reference sequence). The CDR3 region is CASSLSGAIPGNQPQHF. Here the CDR3 DNA reads TGTGCCAGTAGTTTAAGCGGGGCAATTCCGGGCAATCAGCCCCAGCATTTT.

The V and J genes are TRBV19 and TRBJ1-2; TRBD1 matches at 8 bases. The V gene's germline CDR1 is LNHDA and CDR2 SQIVND (reference sequence). This CDR3 comprises 14 residues. With V trimmed by 7 bases and J by 4 bases, 8 bases remained unmatched. CDR3: CASNRDRGGYGYTF. As DNA, the CDR3 is TGTGCCAGTAACCGCGACAGGGGTGGCTATGGCTACACCTTC. The full variable domain, in which reference TRBV19 and TRBJ1-2 provide the parts outside the CDR3, is DGGITQSPKYLFRKEGQNVTLSCEQNLNHDAMYWYRQDPGQGLRLIYYSQIVNDFQKGDIAEGYSVSREKKESFPLTVTSAQKNPTAFYLCASNRDRGGYGYTFGSGTRLTVV.

The chain joins TRBV2 to TRBJ2-5, with D possibly matching TRBD2 (6 bases). Germline CDR1 reads SNHLY; CDR2 reads FYNNEI. Trimming stripped 6 bases from V and 1 base from J, with 9 bases between. This CDR3 contains 13 residues. This CDR3 is CASSGTLQETQYF. The CDR3 coding sequence is TGTGCCAGCAGCGGGACTCTCCAAGAGACCCAGTACTTC.

The CDR3 DNA reads as TGCAGCGTTGAAGACGTCCAGGGCAACTATGGCTACACCTTC. Its protein is CSVEDVQGNYGYTF. The chain recombines TRBV29-1 with TRBJ1-2; TRBD1 is a possible D gene (5 bases). The length of the CDR3 is 14 residues. Germline V CDR1 and CDR2: SQVTM, ANQGSEA. The V end was cut by 0 bases, the J end by 2 bases, with 10 bases between.